This entry describes one T cell receptor beta chain. The antigen it binds to is not known. No quality values exist for individual bases; no much larger clone is one base distant. A second Seattle source provided samples from volunteer blood donors who had recovered from COVID-19. Collaborating institutions collected whole blood in K2EDTA tubes following their own protocols. Collaborator samples were shipped for TCRbeta analysis as frozen whole blood, isolated PBMCs, or DNA extracted from either sample type. The V end gives up 2 bases and the J end 0 bases, leaving 4 bases in the junction not matched to a gene. From its cysteine to its phenylalanine, the CDR3 spans 16 amino acids. This entry keeps only the CDR3 DNA: 48 bases, framed from base 1. CDR1 and CDR2, looked up from the germline V gene, are MGHRA and YSYEKL. TCRbeta CDR3 regions were amplified from genomic DNA using the immunoSEQ Assay, a bias-controlled multiplex PCR. On the study's bioinformatics: The number of nucleated cells in each sample was estimated from the amplification of reference gene primers within the assay. To quantify the absolute abundance of each unique TCRbeta CDR3 rearrangement, sequence reads were collapsed and filtered. For each sample, productive Simpson clonality was calculated by taking the square root of Simpson's diversity index across productive rearrangements. TCRdb limited this immuneACCESS table to in-frame rearrangements with V and J called. A share of clones is missing; checked studies link under half to unresolved V genes, and the rest is unexplained. The DNA was the basis for D and trimming; V, J and clone size are from that table. In this sample the table shows 230,000 or so clones, 80% to 90% of which occur a single time. About 2% of the sample lies in the top ten.

The data were obtained in a study of blood T cell repertoires in COVID-19 (dated by TCRdb to the early 2020s). Looking at the study overall: Samples from collaborators originated in the United States, Italy and Spain and spanned both the acute and convalescent phases of COVID-19. Where available, HLA class I and class II types were taken from metadata supplied by the sample provider and were not determined by assay-based typing. The prospective study material was composed of cDNA or gDNA derived from T cells, B-cell-depleted T cells, or PBMCs. The repertoires were released in a freely available public database intended as a resource for research on the immune response to SARS-CoV-2. Deeply sampled blood TCRbeta repertoires from subjects exposed to, actively infected with, or recovered from COVID-19 were included in the dataset. A de-identified subject ID, COVID-19 status, age in years and sex were almost always included in the sample metadata. The samples were drawn from two sources: the first 160 participants of the ongoing ImmuneRACE study, and fewer than 1,500 subjects contributed by 6 global collaborators. Overall results and qualifications from the work: Clinical and demographic metadata were provided uncurated, with the amount varying by source and participant.

The chain couples TRBV4-1 to TRBJ2-1; TRBD2 matches 7 bases in the middle. This receptor was obtained from a man aged 35 to 55 who had recovered from COVID-19. The sequenced material came from peripheral blood. The encoded CDR3 is CASSQPGGSSYNEQFF. The nucleotide sequence reads TGCGCCAGCAGCCAACCCGGGGGGAGCTCCTACAATGAGCAGTTCTTC.